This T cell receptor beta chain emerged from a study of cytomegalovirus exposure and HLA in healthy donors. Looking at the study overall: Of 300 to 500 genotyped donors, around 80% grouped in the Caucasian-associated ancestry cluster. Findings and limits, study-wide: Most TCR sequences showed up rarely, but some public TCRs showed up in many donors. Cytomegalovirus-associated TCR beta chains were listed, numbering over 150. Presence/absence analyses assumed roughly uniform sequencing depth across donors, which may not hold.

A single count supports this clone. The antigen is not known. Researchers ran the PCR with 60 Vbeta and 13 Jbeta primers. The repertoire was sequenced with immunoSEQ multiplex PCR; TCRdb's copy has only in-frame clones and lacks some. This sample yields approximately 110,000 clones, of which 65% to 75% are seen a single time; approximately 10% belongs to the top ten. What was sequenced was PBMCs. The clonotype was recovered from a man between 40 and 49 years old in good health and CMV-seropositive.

The CDR3 sequence is CASSSQLSQETQYF. The CDR3 nucleotides read TGTGCCAGCAGTTCGCAACTAAGCCAAGAGACCCAGTACTTC. The J gene is TRBJ2-5, the V gene TRBV6-5; D unresolved. This CDR3 is built from 14 residues. The germline CDR1 and CDR2 sequences are MNHEY and SVGAGI. V lost 4 bases, J lost 1 base, and 10 bases lay in between.